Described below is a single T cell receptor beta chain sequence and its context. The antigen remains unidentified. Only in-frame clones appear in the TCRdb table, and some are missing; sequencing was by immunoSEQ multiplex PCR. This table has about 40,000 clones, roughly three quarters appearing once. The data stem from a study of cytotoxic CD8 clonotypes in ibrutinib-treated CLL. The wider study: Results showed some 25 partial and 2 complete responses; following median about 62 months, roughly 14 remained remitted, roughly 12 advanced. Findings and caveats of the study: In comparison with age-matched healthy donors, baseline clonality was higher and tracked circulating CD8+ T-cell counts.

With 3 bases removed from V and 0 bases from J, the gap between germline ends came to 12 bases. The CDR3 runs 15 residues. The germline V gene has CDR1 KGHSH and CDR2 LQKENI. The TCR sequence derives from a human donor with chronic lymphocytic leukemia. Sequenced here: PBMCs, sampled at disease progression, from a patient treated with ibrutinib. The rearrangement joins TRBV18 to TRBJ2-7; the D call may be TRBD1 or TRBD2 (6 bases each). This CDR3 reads CASSPPGAVSYEQYF. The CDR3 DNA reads TGTGCCAGCTCACCGCCGGGGGCAGTCTCCTACGAGCAGTACTTC.